The clone carrying this TCR beta chain was recorded a few times. The sample comes from a study of blood T cells in healthy people across ages. Next came a second PCR, run for about 6 to 11 cycles, which used a sample-barcoded 5' primer along with a J-beta primer mix. Each CDR3 protein gets one entry after TCRdb re-called the 5' RACE reads with MiXCR. The table has 540,000 or so distinct CDR3 sequences, roughly 28% seen once. With 1 base removed from V and 8 bases from J, the gap between germline ends came to 21 bases. Per germline, CDR1 MGHDK and CDR2 SYGVNS. The CDR3 extends over 18 amino acids. The rearrangement uses TRBV25-1 and TRBJ1-6; D is undetermined. The material sequenced was blood. This TCR was recovered from a woman between 65 and 79 years old in good health. This CDR3 reads CASSELGAGWGQDSPLHF. In DNA, the CDR3 is TGTGCCAGCAGTGAATTGGGCGCGGGATGGGGTCAGGATTCACCCCTCCACTTT. Drawing the rest from reference TRBV25-1 and TRBJ1-6, the complete variable domain is EADIYQTPRYLVIGTGKKITLECSQTMGHDKMYWYQQDPGMELHLIHYSYGVNSTEKGDLSSESTVSRIRTEHFPLTLESARPSHTSQYLCASSELGAGWGQDSPLHFGNGTRLTVT.